The clone carrying this T cell receptor (beta chain) was picked up a small number of times. Germline lookup yields CDR1 SGDLS and CDR2 YYNGEE. This CDR3 region has 17 residues. Trimming pared 0 bases from V and 6 bases from J, leaving 19 bases between. Amplification of TCR beta CDR3 regions was performed using RNA transcripts as template. TCR CDR3 underwent first-round RT-PCR with the HTBI primer set. MiXCR, applied by TCRdb to the multiplex PCR reads, yields one record per CDR3 protein. The sample includes about 590,000 distinct CDR3 sequences, 14% seen only once; the top ten take roughly 7.7%. Uncontrolled infection, other autoimmune disease, pregnancy or lactation led to exclusion. The PBMCs were taken from about 9.7 ml of fresh peripheral blood. This record belongs to a study of T cells in Graves' hyperthyroidism and ophthalmopathy.

The sample was blood. This chain connects TRBV9 to TRBJ2-1, with D possibly matching TRBD1 (5 bases). The sequence was collected from a woman younger than 35 with Graves' ophthalmopathy. CDR3 protein: CASSVGQFQVKGNEQFF. DNA of the CDR3: TGTGCCAGCAGCGTAGGACAGTTCCAGGTAAAGGGCAATGAGCAGTTCTTC. Complete variable domain (other parts from reference TRBV9 and TRBJ2-1): DSGVTQTPKHLITATGQRVTLRCSPRSGDLSVYWYQQSLDQGLQFLIQYYNGEERAKGNILERFSAQQFPDLHSELNLSSLELGDSALYFCASSVGQFQVKGNEQFFGPGTRLTVL.